This TCR beta chain emerged from a study of shared clonotypes between healthy human individuals. Findings and caveats of the study: The study generally estimated greater richness for naive than memory subsets.

On this clone itself: Its specificity is not known.

Naive CD8 cells lacked CD45RO and underwent positive selection for CCR7, leaving out terminally differentiated effector memory CD45RA+ cells. Adult donors, all healthy and HIV-negative, had no recent acute infections or vaccinations. Among the donors, all were Caucasian adults who lived in Nashville, Tennessee. This CDR3 region has 14 residues. Germline trimming cut 5 bases from V and 1 base from J; bases unmatched to any gene: 5. Germline-derived CDR1 and CDR2 are MNHGY and SVAAGI. Profiling relied on immunoSEQ multiplex PCR, and the TCRdb table lists in-frame clones only, not all of them. The table has 2 million or so clones, around 96% seen once; the top ten hold 1.1%.

The chain recombines TRBV6-9 with TRBJ2-7, with 7 bases fitting TRBD1. The source material was naive CD8+ T cells sorted from blood. This receptor was obtained from a man between 18 and 29 years old in good health. CDR3: CASSPGTVSYEQYF. The CDR3 coding sequence is TGTGCCAGCAGTCCCGGGACAGTATCCTACGAGCAGTACTTC.